This T cell receptor (beta chain) is drawn from a study of T cell changes during pregnancy in multiple sclerosis. This clone was recorded only once. TCRdb's copy holds only in-frame clones and misses some; the assay was immunoSEQ multiplex PCR. The sample lists about 39,000 clones; around 92% were seen once. The source was CD4+ T cells from peripheral blood mononuclear cells, collected after pregnancy. The sequence was obtained from a female donor with multiple sclerosis, enrolled in a pregnancy study.

CDR3 sequence: CASKVEGGGGTEAFF. The CDR3 region has the DNA TGTGCCAGTAAGGTGGAAGGGGGGGGTGGCACTGAAGCTTTCTTT. The J gene is TRBJ1-1, the V gene TRBV19; D is possibly TRBD1 (6 bases). V lost 7 bases and J 4 bases, leaving 19 bases between the germline ends. The CDR3 length is 15 residues. The V gene's germline CDR1 is LNHDA and CDR2 SQIVND (reference sequence).